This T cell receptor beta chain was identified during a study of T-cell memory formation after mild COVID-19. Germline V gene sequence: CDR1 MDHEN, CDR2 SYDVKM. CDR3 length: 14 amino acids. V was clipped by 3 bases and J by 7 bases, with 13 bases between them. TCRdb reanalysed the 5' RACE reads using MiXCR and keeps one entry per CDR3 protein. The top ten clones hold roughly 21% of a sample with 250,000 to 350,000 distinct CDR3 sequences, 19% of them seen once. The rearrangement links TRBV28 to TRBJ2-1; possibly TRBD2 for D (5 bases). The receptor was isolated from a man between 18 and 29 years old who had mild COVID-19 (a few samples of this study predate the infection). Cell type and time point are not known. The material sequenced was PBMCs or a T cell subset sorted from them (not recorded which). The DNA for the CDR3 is TGTGCCAGCAGTTTGGCCCGGACGGGGAATGAGCAGTTCTTC. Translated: CASSLARTGNEQFF. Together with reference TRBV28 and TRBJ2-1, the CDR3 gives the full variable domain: DVKVTQSSRYLVKRTGEKVFLECVQDMDHENMFWYRQDPGLGLRLIYFSYDVKMKEKGDIPEGYSVSREKKERFSLILESASTNQTSMYLCASSLARTGNEQFFGPGTRLTVL.